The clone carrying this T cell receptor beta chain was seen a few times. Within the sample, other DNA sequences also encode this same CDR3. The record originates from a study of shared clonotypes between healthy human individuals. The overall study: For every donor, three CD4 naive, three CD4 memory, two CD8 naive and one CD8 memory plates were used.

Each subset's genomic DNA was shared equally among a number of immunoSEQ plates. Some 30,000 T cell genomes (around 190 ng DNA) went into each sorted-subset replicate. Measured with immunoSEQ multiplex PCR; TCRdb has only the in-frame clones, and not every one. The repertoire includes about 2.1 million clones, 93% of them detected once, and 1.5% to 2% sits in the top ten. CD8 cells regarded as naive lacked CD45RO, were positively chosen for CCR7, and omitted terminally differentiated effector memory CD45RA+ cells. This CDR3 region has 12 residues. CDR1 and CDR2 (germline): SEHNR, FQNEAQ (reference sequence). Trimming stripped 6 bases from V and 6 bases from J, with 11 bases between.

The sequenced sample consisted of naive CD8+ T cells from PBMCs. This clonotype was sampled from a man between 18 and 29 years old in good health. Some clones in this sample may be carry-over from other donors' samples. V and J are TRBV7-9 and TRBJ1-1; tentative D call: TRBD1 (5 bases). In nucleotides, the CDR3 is TGTGCCAGCAGTCCCGGGGACCCTGAAGCTTTCTTT. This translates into CASSPGDPEAFF.